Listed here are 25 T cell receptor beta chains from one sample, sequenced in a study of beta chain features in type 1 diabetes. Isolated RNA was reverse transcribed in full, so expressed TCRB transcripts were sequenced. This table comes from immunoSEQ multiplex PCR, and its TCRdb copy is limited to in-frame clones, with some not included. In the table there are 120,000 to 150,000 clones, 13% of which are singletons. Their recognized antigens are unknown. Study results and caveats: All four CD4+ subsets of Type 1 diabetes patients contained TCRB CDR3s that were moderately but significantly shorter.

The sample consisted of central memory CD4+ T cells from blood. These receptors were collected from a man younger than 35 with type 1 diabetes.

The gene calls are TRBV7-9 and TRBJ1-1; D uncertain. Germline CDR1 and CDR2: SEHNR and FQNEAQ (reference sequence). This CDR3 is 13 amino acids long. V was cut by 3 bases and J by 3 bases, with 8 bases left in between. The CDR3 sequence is CASSFASDTEAFF. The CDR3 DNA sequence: TGTGCCAGCAGCTTCGCGTCGGACACTGAAGCTTTCTTT.

As DNA, the CDR3 is TGTGCCAGCAGCTTATATCAGGCCGAGCAGTACTTC. This gives the protein CASSLYQAEQYF. The genes are TRBV7-2 and TRBJ2-7; D is unclear. The CDR3 extends over 12 amino acids. V lost 2 bases and J lost 6, with 8 bases in between. The germline gives CDR1 SGHTA, CDR2 FQGNSA.

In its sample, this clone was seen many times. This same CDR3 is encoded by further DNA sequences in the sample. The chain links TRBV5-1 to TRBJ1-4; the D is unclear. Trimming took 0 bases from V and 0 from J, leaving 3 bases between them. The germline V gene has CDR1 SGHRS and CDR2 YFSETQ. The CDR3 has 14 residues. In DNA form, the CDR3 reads TGCGCCAGCAGCTTGGCAGCAACTAATGAAAAACTGTTTTTT. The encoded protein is CASSLAATNEKLFF.

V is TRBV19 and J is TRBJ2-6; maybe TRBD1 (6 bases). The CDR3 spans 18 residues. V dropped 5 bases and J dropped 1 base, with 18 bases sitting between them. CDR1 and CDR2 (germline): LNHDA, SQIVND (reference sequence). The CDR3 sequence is CASSLPDRSWSGANVLTF. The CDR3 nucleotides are TGTGCCAGTAGTCTCCCGGACAGATCCTGGTCTGGGGCCAACGTCCTGACTTTC.

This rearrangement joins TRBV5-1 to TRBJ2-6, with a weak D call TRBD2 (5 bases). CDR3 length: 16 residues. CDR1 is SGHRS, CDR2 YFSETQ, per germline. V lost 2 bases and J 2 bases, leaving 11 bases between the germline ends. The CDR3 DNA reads TGCGCCAGCAGCTTCGTAGGGAGTACTGGGGCCAACGTCCTGACTTTC. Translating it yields CASSFVGSTGANVLTF.

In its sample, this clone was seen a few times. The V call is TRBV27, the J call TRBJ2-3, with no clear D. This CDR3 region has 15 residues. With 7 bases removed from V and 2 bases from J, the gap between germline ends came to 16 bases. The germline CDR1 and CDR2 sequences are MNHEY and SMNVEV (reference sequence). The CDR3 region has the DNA TGTGCCAGCACCCCGGGCATACGGTACACAGATACGCAGTATTTT. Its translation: CASTPGIRYTDTQYF.

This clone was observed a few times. The chain's CDR3 is CASTRGQGAYEQYF. The CDR3 DNA sequence: TGTGCCAGCACCAGGGGACAGGGGGCCTACGAGCAGTACTTC. The chain uses TRBV6-6 and TRBJ2-7; 11 bases fit TRBD1. The ends lost 7 bases at V and 2 bases at J; junction bases unmatched: 4. The CDR3 is 14 residues long. The germline gives CDR1 MNHNY, CDR2 SVGAGI (reference sequence).

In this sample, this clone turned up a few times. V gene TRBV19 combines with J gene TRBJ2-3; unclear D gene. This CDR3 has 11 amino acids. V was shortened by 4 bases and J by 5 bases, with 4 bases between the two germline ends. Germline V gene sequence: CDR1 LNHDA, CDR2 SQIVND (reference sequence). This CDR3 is CASSKLDTQYF. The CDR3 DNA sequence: TGTGCCAGTAGTAAACTAGATACGCAGTATTTT.

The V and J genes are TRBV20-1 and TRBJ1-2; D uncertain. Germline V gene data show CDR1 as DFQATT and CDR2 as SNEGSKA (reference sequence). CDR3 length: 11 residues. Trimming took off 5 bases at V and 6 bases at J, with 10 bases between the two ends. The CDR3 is CSAGSVNGYTF. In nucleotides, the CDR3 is TGCAGTGCTGGATCAGTGAATGGCTACACCTTC.

CDR3 nucleotide sequence: TGTGCCAGCAGTCCGGGGGGGCATCAGCCCCAGCATTTT. It translates to CASSPGGHQPQHF. V is TRBV28 and J is TRBJ1-5; TRBD1 is a possible D gene (6 bases). This CDR3 is built from 13 residues. V lost 5 bases, J lost 5 bases, and 10 bases lay in between. Germline V gene data show CDR1 as MDHEN and CDR2 as SYDVKM.

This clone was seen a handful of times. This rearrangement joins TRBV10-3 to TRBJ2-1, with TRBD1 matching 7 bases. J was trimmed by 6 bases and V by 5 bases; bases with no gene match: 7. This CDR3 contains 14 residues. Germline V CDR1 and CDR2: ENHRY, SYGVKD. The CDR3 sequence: CAISNDRDLNEQFF. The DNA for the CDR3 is TGTGCCATCAGTAATGACAGGGACCTCAATGAGCAGTTCTTC.

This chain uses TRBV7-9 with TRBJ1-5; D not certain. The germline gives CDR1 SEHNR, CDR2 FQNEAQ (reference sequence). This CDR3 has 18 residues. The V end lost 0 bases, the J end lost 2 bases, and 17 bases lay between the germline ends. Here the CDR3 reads CASSLAQAGLRGNQPQHF. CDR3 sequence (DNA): TGTGCCAGCAGCTTAGCACAAGCTGGCCTCCGAGGCAATCAGCCCCAGCATTTT.

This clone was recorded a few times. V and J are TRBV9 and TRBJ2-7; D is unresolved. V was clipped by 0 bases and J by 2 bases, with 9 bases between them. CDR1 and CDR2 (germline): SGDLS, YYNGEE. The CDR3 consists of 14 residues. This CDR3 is CASSVESGTYEQYF. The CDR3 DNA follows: TGTGCCAGCAGCGTAGAATCAGGAACCTACGAGCAGTACTTC. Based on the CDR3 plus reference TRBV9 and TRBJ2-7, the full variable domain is DSGVTQTPKHLITATGQRVTLRCSPRSGDLSVYWYQQSLDQGLQFLIQYYNGEERAKGNILERFSAQQFPDLHSELNLSSLELGDSALYFCASSVESGTYEQYFGPGTRLTVT.

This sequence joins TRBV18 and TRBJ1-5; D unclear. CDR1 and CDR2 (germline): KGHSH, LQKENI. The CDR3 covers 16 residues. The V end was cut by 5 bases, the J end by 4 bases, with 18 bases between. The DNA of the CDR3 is TGTGCCAGCTCAATGGGCGGACCCGGGTGGAATCAGCCCCAGCATTTT. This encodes CASSMGGPGWNQPQHF.

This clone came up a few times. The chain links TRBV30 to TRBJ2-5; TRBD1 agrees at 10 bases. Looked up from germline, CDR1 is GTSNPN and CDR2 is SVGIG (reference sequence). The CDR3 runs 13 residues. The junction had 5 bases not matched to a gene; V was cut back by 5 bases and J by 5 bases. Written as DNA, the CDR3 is TGTGCCTGGGGGACAGGGGCAGGGGAGACCCAGTACTTC. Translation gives CAWGTGAGETQYF.

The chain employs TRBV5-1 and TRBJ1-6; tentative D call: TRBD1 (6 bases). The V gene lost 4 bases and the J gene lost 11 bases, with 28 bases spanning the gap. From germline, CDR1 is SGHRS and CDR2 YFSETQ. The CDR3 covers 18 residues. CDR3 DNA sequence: TGCGCCAGCAGCCCTGAAGGGGGACCCCGGCCAAATGAGGCACCCCTCCACTTT. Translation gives CASSPEGGPRPNEAPLHF.

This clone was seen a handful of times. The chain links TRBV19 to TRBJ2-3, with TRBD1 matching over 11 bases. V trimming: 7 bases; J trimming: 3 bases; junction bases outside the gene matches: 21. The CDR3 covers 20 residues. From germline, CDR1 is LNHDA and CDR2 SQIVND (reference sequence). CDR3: CASTPAGTGGRGGRTDTQYF. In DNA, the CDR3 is TGTGCCAGTACTCCTGCGGGGACAGGGGGACGTGGCGGTCGAACAGATACGCAGTATTTT. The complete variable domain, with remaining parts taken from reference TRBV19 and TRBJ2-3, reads DGGITQSPKYLFRKEGQNVTLSCEQNLNHDAMYWYRQDPGQGLRLIYYSQIVNDFQKGDIAEGYSVSREKKESFPLTVTSAQKNPTAFYLCASTPAGTGGRGGRTDTQYFGPGTRLTVL.

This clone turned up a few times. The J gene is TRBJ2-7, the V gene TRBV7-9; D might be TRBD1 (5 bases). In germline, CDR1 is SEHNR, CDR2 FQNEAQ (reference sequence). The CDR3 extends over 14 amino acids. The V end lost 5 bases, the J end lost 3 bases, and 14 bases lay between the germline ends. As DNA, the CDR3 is TGTGCCAGCAGCCTAGACAGTTCTTACTACGAGCAGTACTTC. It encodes CASSLDSSYYEQYF.

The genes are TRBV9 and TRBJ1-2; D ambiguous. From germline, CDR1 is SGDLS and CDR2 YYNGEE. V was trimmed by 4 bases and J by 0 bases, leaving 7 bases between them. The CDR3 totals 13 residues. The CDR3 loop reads CASSPRPNYGYTF. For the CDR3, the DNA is TGTGCCAGCAGCCCTCGTCCTAACTATGGCTACACCTTC.

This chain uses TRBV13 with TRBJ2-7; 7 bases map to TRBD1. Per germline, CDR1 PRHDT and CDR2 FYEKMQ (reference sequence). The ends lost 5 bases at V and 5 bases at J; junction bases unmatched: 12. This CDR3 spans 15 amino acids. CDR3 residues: CASSLRQGVAHEQYF. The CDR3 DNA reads TGTGCCAGCAGCCTCCGACAGGGTGTGGCCCACGAGCAGTACTTC.

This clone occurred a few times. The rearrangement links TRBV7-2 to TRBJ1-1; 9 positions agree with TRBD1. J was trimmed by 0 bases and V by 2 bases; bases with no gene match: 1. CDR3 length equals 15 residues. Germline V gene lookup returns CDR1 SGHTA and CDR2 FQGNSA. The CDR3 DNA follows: TGTGCCAGCAGCTTACGGACAGGGGTGAACACTGAAGCTTTCTTT. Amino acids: CASSLRTGVNTEAFF.

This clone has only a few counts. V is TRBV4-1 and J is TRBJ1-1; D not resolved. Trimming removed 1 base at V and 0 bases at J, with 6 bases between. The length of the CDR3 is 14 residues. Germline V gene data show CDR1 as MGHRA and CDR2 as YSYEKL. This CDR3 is CASSQGWLNTEAFF. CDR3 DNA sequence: TGCGCCAGCAGCCAAGGATGGTTGAACACTGAAGCTTTCTTT.

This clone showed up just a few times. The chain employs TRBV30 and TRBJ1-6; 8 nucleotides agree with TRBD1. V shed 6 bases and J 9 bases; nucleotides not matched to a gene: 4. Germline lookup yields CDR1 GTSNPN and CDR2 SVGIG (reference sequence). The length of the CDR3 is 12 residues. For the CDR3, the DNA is TGTGCCTGTGACAGGGGAGGTTCACCCCTCCACTTT. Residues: CACDRGGSPLHF.

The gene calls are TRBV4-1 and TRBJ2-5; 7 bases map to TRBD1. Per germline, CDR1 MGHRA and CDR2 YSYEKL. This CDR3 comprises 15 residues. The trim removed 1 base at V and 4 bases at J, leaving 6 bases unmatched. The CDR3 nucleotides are TGCGCCAGCAGCCAAGCCGGCAGGGGGAGAGAGACCCAGTACTTC. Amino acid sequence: CASSQAGRGRETQYF.

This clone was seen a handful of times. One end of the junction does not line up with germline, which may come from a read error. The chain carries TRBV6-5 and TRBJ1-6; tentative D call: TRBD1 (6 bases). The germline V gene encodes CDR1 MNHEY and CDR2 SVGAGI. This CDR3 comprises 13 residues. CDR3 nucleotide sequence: TGTGCCAGCAGCCGGGGACATAAATCACCCCTCCACTTT. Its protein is CASSRGHKSPLHF.